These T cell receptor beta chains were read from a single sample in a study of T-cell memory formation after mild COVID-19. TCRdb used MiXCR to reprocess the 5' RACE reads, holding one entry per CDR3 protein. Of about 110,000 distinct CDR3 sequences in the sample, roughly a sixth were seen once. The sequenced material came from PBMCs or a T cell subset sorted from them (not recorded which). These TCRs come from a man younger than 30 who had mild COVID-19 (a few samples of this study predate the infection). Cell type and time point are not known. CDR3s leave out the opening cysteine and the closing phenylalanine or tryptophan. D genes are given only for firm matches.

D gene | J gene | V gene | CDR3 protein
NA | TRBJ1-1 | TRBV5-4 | ASSLAVNTEAF
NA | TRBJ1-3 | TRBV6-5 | ASSYSRPRVL
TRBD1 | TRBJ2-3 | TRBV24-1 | ATSDLGQGTDTQY
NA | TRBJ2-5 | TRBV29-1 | SVGGPGETQY
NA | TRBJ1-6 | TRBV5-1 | ASSSQGNSPLH
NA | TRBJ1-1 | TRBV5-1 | ASSLVPGGNTEAF
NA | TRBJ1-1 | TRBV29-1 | SVGSGGDTEAF
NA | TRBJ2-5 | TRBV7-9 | ASSSRERGSTQY
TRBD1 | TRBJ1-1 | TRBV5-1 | ASSVDRAGTEAF
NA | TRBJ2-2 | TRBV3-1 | ASSQDHGTGELF
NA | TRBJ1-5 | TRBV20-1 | SAIRDAEPQH
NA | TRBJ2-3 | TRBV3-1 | ASSQALSTDTQY
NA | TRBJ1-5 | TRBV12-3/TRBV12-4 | ASSPRTVQPQH
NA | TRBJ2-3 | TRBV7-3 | ASSPLTGVSSTDTQY
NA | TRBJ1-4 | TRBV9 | ASSPWGDGEKLF
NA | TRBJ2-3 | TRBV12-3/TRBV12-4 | ASTNQGGDTQY
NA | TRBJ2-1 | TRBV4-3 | ASSHDNYGNEQF
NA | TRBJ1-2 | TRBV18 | ASSDKGSLNYGYT
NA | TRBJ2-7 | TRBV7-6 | ASSIRTGNYEQY
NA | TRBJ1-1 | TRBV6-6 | ASSIGRHTEAF
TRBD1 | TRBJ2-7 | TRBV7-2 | ASSLEGQGAVQY
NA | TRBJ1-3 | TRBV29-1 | SVWGPSPGNTIY
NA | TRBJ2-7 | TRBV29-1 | SVPGAHYEQY
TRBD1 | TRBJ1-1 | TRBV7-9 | ASSWTGGLTEAF
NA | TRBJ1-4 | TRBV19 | ASGSGTSSYEILF
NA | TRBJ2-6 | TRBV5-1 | ASSSTGYSGANVLT
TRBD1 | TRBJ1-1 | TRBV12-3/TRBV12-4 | ASISGGGSTEAF
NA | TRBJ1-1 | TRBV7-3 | ASSLGGFPEAF
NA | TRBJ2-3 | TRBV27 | ASSLQYSTDTQY